These 16 T cell receptor beta chains were all obtained from the same sample, sequenced in a study of radiotherapy plus CTLA-4 blockade in lung cancer. TCRdb keeps only in-frame clones here, not all; method: immunoSEQ multiplex PCR. This repertoire shows 55,000 to 80,000 clones, 77% found once; its top ten account for roughly 4.7%. The sample here was peripheral blood, taken from a patient treated with radiotherapy plus ipilimumab. Receptor source: a human donor with non-small cell lung cancer who had a complete response to radiotherapy plus ipilimumab.

This clone was seen a single time. The CDR3 protein is CASSLDRLDTQYF. DNA of the CDR3: TGCGCCAGCAGCTTGGATAGGCTAGATACGCAGTATTTT. V gene TRBV5-1 combines with J gene TRBJ2-3; D not certain. The CDR3 covers 13 residues. V lost 0 bases to trimming and J lost 5 bases, with 7 bases between them. The V gene's germline CDR1 is SGHRS and CDR2 YFSETQ.

This clone was observed a handful of times. J is TRBJ1-4 and V is TRBV18; D may be TRBD1 (5 bases). This CDR3 is 14 amino acids long. Trimming removed 6 bases at V and 4 bases at J, with 12 bases between. Looked up from germline, CDR1 is KGHSH and CDR2 is LQKENI. The CDR3, as DNA: TGTGCCAGCTCGTCCGGGACTGATAATGAAAAACTGTTTTTT. It specifies CASSSGTDNEKLFF. Based on the CDR3 plus reference TRBV18 and TRBJ1-4, the full variable domain is NAGVMQNPRHLVRRRGQEARLRCSPMKGHSHVYWYRQLPEEGLKFMVYLQKENIIDESGMPKERFSAEFPKEGPSILRIQQVVRGDSAAYFCASSSGTDNEKLFFGSGTQLSVL.

This chain connects TRBV5-4 to TRBJ2-1, with 7 bases lining up with TRBD1. Per the germline V gene, CDR1 is SGHNT and CDR2 is YYREEE (reference sequence). This CDR3 is 16 amino acids long. J gave up 5 bases and V 2 bases, and 10 bases lay outside the gene matches. CDR3 residues: CASSLVIGGANNEQFF. In DNA form, the CDR3 reads TGTGCCAGCAGCTTAGTGATAGGGGGCGCGAACAATGAGCAGTTCTTC.

This chain's CDR3 is CSAMNYEQYF. In DNA, the CDR3 is TGCAGCGCCATGAACTACGAGCAGTACTTC. The J gene is TRBJ2-7, the V gene TRBV29-1; D gene uncertain. Trimming left V 7 bases short and J 3 bases short, with 7 bases between. The germline V gene encodes CDR1 SQVTM and CDR2 ANQGSEA. The CDR3 loop spans 10 amino acids.

The V gene is TRBV5-6, the J gene TRBJ2-4; D is undetermined. Trimming shortened V by 4 bases and J by 3 bases, and 11 bases separated the two germline ends. Germline loops: CDR1 SGHDT, CDR2 YYEEEE. This CDR3 is 14 amino acids long. The CDR3 DNA reads TGTGCCAGCAGCCGTCCCGTAGGCAAAAACATTCAGTACTTC. Residues: CASSRPVGKNIQYF.

The gene calls are TRBV7-2 and TRBJ1-2; D is possibly TRBD1 (6 bases). V dropped 5 bases and J dropped 4 bases, with 17 bases sitting between them. Germline V gene data show CDR1 as SGHTA and CDR2 as FQGNSA. The CDR3 has 15 residues. The CDR3 spells CASSLKPQGAYGYTF. The CDR3, as DNA: TGTGCCAGCAGCCTCAAGCCACAGGGCGCCTATGGCTACACCTTC.

V and J are TRBV4-3 and TRBJ2-5; 9 nucleotides match TRBD1. V shed 0 bases, J shed 5 bases, and the junction held 10 bases outside the gene matches. The CDR3 runs to 17 residues. The germline V gene has CDR1 LGHNA and CDR2 YSLEER. The CDR3 loop reads CASSQDQGTGWSETQYF. The CDR3 nucleotides read TGCGCCAGCAGCCAAGATCAAGGGACAGGGTGGTCGGAGACCCAGTACTTC.

The J gene is TRBJ1-6, the V gene TRBV5-1; 11 bases map to TRBD1. With 3 bases clipped from V and 10 bases from J, the junction kept 3 bases outside the gene matches. Germline CDR1 and CDR2: SGHRS and YFSETQ. This CDR3 is built from 14 residues. The CDR3 DNA is TGCGCCAGCAGCTCCGGGACAGGGGGGTCACCCCTCCACTTT. Translation: CASSSGTGGSPLHF.

The chain is built from TRBV23-1 and TRBJ2-4; D possibly corresponds to TRBD1 (5 bases). TRBV23-1 is flagged as an ORF with uncertain function. CDR3 length: 16 residues. With 8 bases removed from V and 1 base from J, the gap between germline ends came to 18 bases. CDR3 in amino acids: CASYAGAGWAKNIQYF. The CDR3 DNA sequence: TGCGCCAGCTATGCTGGGGCAGGGTGGGCCAAAAACATTCAGTACTTC.

The chain is built from TRBV11-2 and TRBJ1-3; D ambiguous. This CDR3 comprises 16 residues. Germline values: CDR1 SGHAT, CDR2 FQNNGV. Deletions cut 1 base from V and 0 bases from J, with 10 bases between. The CDR3 DNA follows: TGTGCCAGCAGCTTAGTACAAACCCACTCTGGAAACACCATATATTTT. Translation gives CASSLVQTHSGNTIYF.

The rearrangement links TRBV25-1 to TRBJ2-3; TRBD1 aligns across 7 bases. Germline values: CDR1 MGHDK, CDR2 SYGVNS. This CDR3 contains 17 residues. The trim removed 2 bases at V and 0 bases at J, leaving 8 bases unmatched. The CDR3: CASSEMWTTGSTDTQYF. For the CDR3, the DNA is TGTGCCAGCAGTGAAATGTGGACGACAGGGAGCACAGATACGCAGTATTTT.

This chain links TRBV7-9 with TRBJ1-3; no clear D. The CDR3 has 15 amino acids. Trimming took off 1 base at V and 3 bases at J, with 10 bases between the two ends. Germline CDR1 and CDR2: SEHNR and FQNEAQ (reference sequence). CDR3 in amino acids: CASSLDGIVGNTIYF. The CDR3 nucleotides read TGTGCCAGCAGCTTAGATGGGATAGTTGGAAACACCATATATTTT.

The J gene is TRBJ2-2, the V gene TRBV30; 12 nucleotides align to TRBD1. The CDR3 spans 13 residues. The junction had 1 base not matched to a gene; V was cut back by 5 bases and J by 6 bases. The V gene's germline CDR1 is GTSNPN and CDR2 SVGIG (reference sequence). In DNA, the CDR3 is TGTGCCTGGGGGACAGGGGGCCCCGGGGAGCTGTTTTTT. This translates into CAWGTGGPGELFF.

The chain links TRBV5-6 to TRBJ1-1, with TRBD1 as a possible D gene (5 bases). CDR3 size: 13 residues. Looked up from germline, CDR1 is SGHDT and CDR2 is YYEEEE. Deletions cut 7 bases from V and 3 bases from J, with 13 bases between. In nucleotides, the CDR3 is TGTGCCAGCCAGGGAAGATTCTACACTGAAGCTTTCTTT. Its translation: CASQGRFYTEAFF.

This rearrangement joins TRBV20-1 to TRBJ1-1; D is ambiguous. This CDR3 is built from 11 residues. Germline CDR1 and CDR2: DFQATT and SNEGSKA (reference sequence). The V end was cut by 5 bases, the J end by 3 bases, with 7 bases between. CDR3 DNA: TGCAGTGCTTCTCAATACACTGAAGCTTTCTTT. Amino acids: CSASQYTEAFF.

The CDR3, as DNA: TGCGCCAGCAGGAGACAGAGCTATGGCTACACCTTC. Its protein is CASRRQSYGYTF. The chain employs TRBV5-1 and TRBJ1-2, with TRBD1 as a possible D gene (5 bases). The V end was cut by 5 bases, the J end by 4 bases, with 9 bases between. The CDR3 consists of 12 residues. Germline V CDR1 and CDR2: SGHRS, YFSETQ.